A single sample is the source of the 22 T cell receptor beta chains below, sequenced in a study of long-term antiretroviral therapy in people with HIV. Researchers report immunoSEQ v3.0 was run at survey level. The assay was immunoSEQ multiplex PCR, and TCRdb's table has in-frame clones only and misses some. Of tens of thousands of clones in the sample, 95% to 98% were seen once. Sequencing was performed on unsorted PBMCs, taken 6.9 years after starting antiretroviral therapy. The receptor set was obtained from a man in his thirties or forties with HIV.

The chain carries TRBV6-5 and TRBJ2-2, with 10 positions matching TRBD1. Germline V gives CDR1 MNHEY, CDR2 SVGAGI. With 6 bases clipped from V and 6 bases from J, the junction kept 4 bases outside the gene matches. This CDR3 contains 14 residues. CDR3 sequence reads: CASRDRGHAGELFF. The CDR3 DNA follows: TGTGCCAGCAGAGACAGGGGGCACGCCGGGGAGCTGTTTTTT.

The rearrangement links TRBV10-3 to TRBJ1-1; 8 positions match TRBD1. The CDR3 loop spans 14 amino acids. V trimming: 6 bases; J trimming: 10 bases; junction bases outside the gene matches: 13. In germline, CDR1 is ENHRY, CDR2 SYGVKD. DNA for the CDR3: TGTGCCATCAGACCACTAGAAGAGGGACAGGTAGCTTTCTTT. It translates to CAIRPLEEGQVAFF.

This clone showed up just once. Sequence at one end of the junction differs from germline and may be a read error. This rearrangement joins TRBV19 to TRBJ2-3; D is perhaps TRBD2 (8 bases). The CDR3 has 13 amino acids. Germline V CDR1 and CDR2: LNHDA, SQIVND (reference sequence). CDR3 protein: CASSMDSGTASSF. The CDR3 DNA is TGTGCCAGTAGTATGGATAGCGGGACAGCCTCGAGTTTT.

V usage is TRBV2 and J usage is TRBJ1-5; 10 positions match TRBD1. V was clipped by 6 bases and J by 5 bases; unmatched bases: 4. Germline loops: CDR1 SNHLY, CDR2 FYNNEI. The CDR3 is 14 residues long. The CDR3 is CASRLDRGHQPQHF. The CDR3 DNA is TGTGCCAGCAGATTAGACAGGGGGCATCAGCCCCAGCATTTT.

The chain uses TRBV7-9 and TRBJ2-7, with a possible D match to TRBD2 (6 bases). From germline, CDR1 is SEHNR and CDR2 FQNEAQ (reference sequence). Trimming stripped 3 bases from V and 0 bases from J, with 12 bases between. The CDR3 is 15 residues long. CDR3 protein: CASSLPTGSSYEQYF. Here the CDR3 DNA reads TGTGCCAGCAGCTTGCCGACCGGGAGCTCCTACGAGCAGTACTTC.

The J gene is TRBJ1-5, the V gene TRBV6-1, with 10 bases lining up with TRBD1. CDR1 and CDR2 from the germline V gene are MNHNS and SASEGT. The CDR3 consists of 18 residues. J lost 2 bases, V lost 2 bases, and 9 bases had no gene match. The CDR3 DNA follows: TGTGCCAGCAGTGAATACGGGACAGGGGCGGAGGGCAATCAGCCCCAGCATTTT. This translates into CASSEYGTGAEGNQPQHF.

The rearrangement uses TRBV27 and TRBJ1-2; 8 bases map to TRBD1. Germline V CDR1 and CDR2: MNHEY, SMNVEV (reference sequence). The CDR3 length is 14 residues. J was trimmed by 3 bases and V by 4 bases; bases with no gene match: 4. This CDR3 is CASSYGQGYYGYTF. For the CDR3, the DNA is TGTGCCAGCAGTTACGGACAGGGCTACTATGGCTACACCTTC.

The chain has TRBV4-2 and TRBJ1-1; 7 bases are shared with TRBD1. This CDR3 comprises 13 residues. Germline assignment: CDR1 LGHNA and CDR2 YNFKEQ. J gave up 4 bases and V 5 bases, and 4 bases lay outside the gene matches. CDR3 residues: CASSLTGVTEAFF. DNA of the CDR3: TGTGCCAGCAGCTTAACAGGGGTCACTGAAGCTTTCTTT.

The V and J genes are TRBV11-2 and TRBJ2-1; tentatively, D is TRBD2 (5 bases). Deletions cut 2 bases from V and 8 bases from J, with 16 bases between. This CDR3 contains 15 residues. The germline CDR1 and CDR2 sequences are SGHAT and FQNNGV. The chain's CDR3 is CASSLRGRSNHEQFF. The CDR3 DNA follows: TGTGCCAGCAGCTTACGGGGAAGGTCTAATCATGAGCAGTTCTTC.

The CDR3 sequence is CASPKGVGGDQPQHF. In DNA form, the CDR3 reads TGTGCCAGCCCCAAAGGCGTAGGGGGTGATCAGCCCCAGCATTTT. This chain uses TRBV18 with TRBJ1-5; the D gene is possibly TRBD1 (6 bases). Trimming shortened V by 8 bases and J by 5 bases, and 19 bases separated the two germline ends. From germline, CDR1 is KGHSH and CDR2 LQKENI. There are 15 residues in the CDR3.

The chain employs TRBV9 and TRBJ2-3; 12 bases align to TRBD2. Germline CDR1 is SGDLS and CDR2 is YYNGEE. With 4 bases clipped from V and 5 bases from J, the junction kept 5 bases outside the gene matches. The CDR3 has 15 residues. The CDR3 sequence is CASSSSGREGDTQYF. The DNA for the CDR3 is TGTGCCAGCAGCTCTAGCGGGAGGGAGGGAGATACGCAGTATTTT.

The V gene is TRBV2, the J gene TRBJ2-1; D gene unclear. The CDR3 spans 12 residues. CDR1 is SNHLY, CDR2 FYNNEI, per germline. The V end lost 10 bases, the J end lost 7 bases, and 14 bases lay between the germline ends. CDR3 amino acids: CAIRTLRNEQFF. The CDR3 DNA sequence: TGTGCCATTCGAACCCTGAGGAATGAGCAGTTCTTC. Complete variable domain (other parts from reference TRBV2 and TRBJ2-1): EPEVTQTPSHQVTQMGQEVILRCVPISNHLYFYWYRQILGQKVEFLVSFYNNEISEKSEIFDDQFSVERPDGSNFTLKIRSTKLEDSAMYFCAIRTLRNEQFFGPGTRLTVL.

This rearrangement joins TRBV9 to TRBJ1-2, with D unresolved. The length of the CDR3 is 15 residues. V shed 0 bases and J shed 4 bases, with 13 bases lying between them. Per the germline V gene, CDR1 is SGDLS and CDR2 is YYNGEE. The CDR3 here is CASSVEPRDPYGYTF. The CDR3 DNA is TGTGCCAGCAGCGTAGAGCCCCGGGATCCCTATGGCTACACCTTC.

The chain combines TRBV7-6 with TRBJ2-2; unclear D gene. The germline gives CDR1 SGHVS, CDR2 FNYEAQ. Trimming pared 1 base from V and 8 bases from J, leaving 11 bases between. The CDR3 length is 14 residues. The CDR3 nucleotides are TGTGCCAGCAGCTTAGAGCTAGGTTCTGGGGAGCTGTTTTTT. Translated, it gives CASSLELGSGELFF.

The rearrangement joins TRBV4-3 to TRBJ2-4; a weak D match, TRBD2 (5 bases). Trimming stripped 1 base from V and 1 base from J, with 23 bases between. Per the germline V gene, CDR1 is LGHNA and CDR2 is YSLEER. This CDR3 is 20 amino acids long. The chain's CDR3 is CASSQAPPSRGAVAKNIQYF. DNA of the CDR3: TGCGCCAGCAGCCAAGCCCCTCCGAGTCGGGGTGCAGTGGCCAAAAACATTCAGTACTTC.

The J gene is TRBJ1-3, the V gene TRBV10-3; D is unclear. Germline V gives CDR1 ENHRY, CDR2 SYGVKD. Trimming removed 4 bases from V and 0 bases from J, with 13 bases in between. The length of the CDR3 is 16 residues. The CDR3 DNA follows: TGTGCCATCAGTGTATCTCCCTCCAACTCTGGAAACACCATATATTTT. Residues: CAISVSPSNSGNTIYF.

CDR3 amino acids: CASSVTGEDTDTQYF. CDR3 DNA sequence: TGTGCCAGCAGTGTAACGGGAGAGGACACAGATACGCAGTATTTT. This chain connects TRBV2 to TRBJ2-3; possible D gene TRBD2, 6 bases. CDR1 is SNHLY and CDR2 is FYNNEI in the germline V gene. Trimming stripped 4 bases from V and 2 bases from J, with 13 bases between. The CDR3 runs 15 residues.

As DNA, the CDR3 is TGCGCCAGCAGCCAATCCCGGGACAGGGGGTACGAGCAGTACTTC. Its translation is CASSQSRDRGYEQYF. The chain couples TRBV4-3 to TRBJ2-7; 11 nucleotides match TRBD1. Per the germline V gene, CDR1 is LGHNA and CDR2 is YSLEER. The CDR3 is made up of 15 amino acids. Trimming took 2 bases from V and 4 from J; bases not matched to a gene: 4.

This clone was counted once. The junction shows a germline mismatch at one end, possibly a read error. CDR3 residues: CASRDFNEIVF. The CDR3 DNA is TGTGCCAGCAGGGACTTTAATGAGATTGTATTT. V gene TRBV7-9 combines with J gene TRBJ2-3; D perhaps matches TRBD2 (5 bases). The CDR3 has 11 residues. Germline V gene sequence: CDR1 SEHNR, CDR2 FQNEAQ (reference sequence).

This clone has a single count. The V and J genes are TRBV28 and TRBJ2-7; 7 bases map to TRBD1. This CDR3 spans 16 amino acids. The trim removed 3 bases at V and 3 bases at J, leaving 11 bases unmatched. CDR1 is MDHEN and CDR2 is SYDVKM in the germline V gene. The CDR3 spells CASSLGLETGNYEQYF. The CDR3 DNA follows: TGTGCCAGCAGTTTGGGCCTCGAGACAGGGAACTACGAGCAGTACTTC.

The chain has TRBV6-5 and TRBJ2-2; tentatively, D is TRBD1 (5 bases). The length of the CDR3 is 14 residues. Deletions cut 6 bases from V and 11 bases from J, with 19 bases between. Germline-derived CDR1 and CDR2 are MNHEY and SVGAGI. The CDR3 region has the DNA TGTGCCAGCAGACCACTTGGGGCCTGGGCTGAGCTGTTTTTT. Residues: CASRPLGAWAELFF.

Note on this clone: Germline and junction disagree at one end, which may indicate a read error. This chain connects TRBV7-2 to TRBJ1-3, with D tentatively TRBD1 (6 bases). Germline loops: CDR1 SGHTA, CDR2 FQGNSA. This CDR3 comprises 14 residues. The chain's CDR3 is CASSQGGAGNTIYF. The CDR3 nucleotides are TGCGCCAGCAGCCAAGGGGGGGCTGGAAACACCATATATTTT.